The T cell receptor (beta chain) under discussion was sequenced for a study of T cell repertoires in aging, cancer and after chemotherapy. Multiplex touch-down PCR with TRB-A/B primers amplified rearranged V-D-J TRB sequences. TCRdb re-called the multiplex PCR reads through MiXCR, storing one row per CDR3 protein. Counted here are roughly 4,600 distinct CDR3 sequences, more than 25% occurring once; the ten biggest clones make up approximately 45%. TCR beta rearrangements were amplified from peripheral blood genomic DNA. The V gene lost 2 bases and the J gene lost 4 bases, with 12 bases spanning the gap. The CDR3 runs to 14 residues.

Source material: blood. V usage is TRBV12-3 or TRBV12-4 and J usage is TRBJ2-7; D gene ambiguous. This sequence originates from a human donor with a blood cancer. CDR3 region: CASSLQGRSYEQYF. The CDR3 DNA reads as TGTGCCAGCAGTTTACAAGGCAGGTCATACGAGCAGTACTTC.